This is a list of T cell receptor beta chains from one sample in a study of blood T cell repertoires in COVID-19. Repertoires were generated with immunoSEQ multiplex PCR, while TCRdb's copy carries only in-frame clones and drops some. The sample shows about 42,000 clones, about three quarters of them seen only once. Sequencing was done on a sample of peripheral blood. These receptors were collected from a woman in her seventies with acute or convalescent COVID-19. The CDR3 runs from the conserved cysteine through the conserved F or W. D genes are given only for firm matches. Clone size is stated in some rows and not others, as once, few, many or a class when expanded.

v_call,cdr3_length,j_call,clone_size,d_call,cdr3_aa,cdr3_nt
TRBV30,13,TRBJ1-2,few,.,CAWSVSSYYGYTF,TGTGCCTGGAGTGTTAGTAGCTACTATGGCTACACCTTC
TRBV29-1,12,TRBJ1-1,.,.,CSVKRVNTEAFF,TGCAGCGTTAAGAGGGTGAACACTGAAGCTTTCTTT
TRBV6-5,15,TRBJ2-2,.,.,CASTYRLLGPGELFF,TGTGCCAGCACCTACAGGCTCCTAGGTCCCGGGGAGCTGTTTTTT
TRBV6-5,14,TRBJ1-1,.,TRBD1,CASTRTGKGGGAFF,TGTGCCAGCACTCGGACAGGGAAGGGGGGAGGAGCTTTCTTT
TRBV28,13,TRBJ2-7,.,.,CASSFPLSREQYF,TGTGCCAGCAGTTTCCCACTTAGTCGCGAGCAGTACTTC
TRBV5-6,14,TRBJ1-2,.,.,CASSLMRWNYGYTF,TGTGCCAGCAGCTTGATGAGATGGAACTATGGCTACACCTTC
TRBV13,18,TRBJ1-3,.,TRBD1,CASSLEGTGGSSGNTIYF,TGTGCCAGCAGCTTAGAAGGGACAGGGGGGAGCTCTGGAAACACCATATATTTT
TRBV27,18,TRBJ2-2,.,TRBD2,CASSSPLAGGEKGGELFF,TGTGCCAGCAGCTCTCCTCTAGCGGGAGGGGAAAAGGGCGGGGAGCTGTTTTTT
TRBV15,16,TRBJ1-6,.,.,CATSRGQVSLNSPLHF,TGTGCCACCAGCAGAGGACAGGTCTCCCTTAATTCACCCCTCCACTTT
TRBV28,12,TRBJ2-7,.,.,CASSFSSYEQYF,TGTGCCTCATCGTTCAGCTCCTACGAGCAGTACTTC
TRBV30,14,TRBJ1-2,few,TRBD1,CAWSRDRGSYGYTF,TGTGCCTGGAGCCGGGACAGGGGTAGCTATGGCTACACCTTC
TRBV3-1/TRBV3-2,16,TRBJ2-5,.,TRBD1,CASSHRDRVFSETQYF,TGTGCCAGCAGCCATCGGGACAGGGTTTTTTCGGAGACCCAGTACTTC
TRBV18,14,TRBJ1-4,.,.,CASSPGGDNEKLFF,TGTGCCAGCTCACCTGGAGGGGATAATGAAAAACTGTTTTTT
TRBV5-1,14,TRBJ1-2,.,.,CASSLGSDNYGYTF,TGCGCCAGCAGCTTGGGTTCAGATAACTATGGCTACACCTTC
TRBV5-6,15,TRBJ2-5,.,.,CASSLRGLSQETQYF,TGTGCCAGCAGCTTAAGAGGACTGAGCCAAGAGACCCAGTACTTC
TRBV18,15,TRBJ1-1,.,.,CASSPLQDANTEAFF,TGTGCCAGCTCACCACTACAGGATGCGAACACTGAAGCTTTCTTT
TRBV4-1,15,TRBJ2-3,.,TRBD2,CASSLIGTSADTQYF,TGCGCCAGCAGCCTAATAGGGACTAGCGCGGATACGCAGTATTTT
TRBV6-1,16,TRBJ2-7,once,TRBD1,CASSVLLGTGSHEQYF,TGTGCCAGCAGTGTACTGCTCGGGACAGGGAGCCACGAGCAGTACTTC
TRBV7-2,16,TRBJ2-1,.,TRBD2,CASSLVGTSGYNEQFF,TGTGCCAGCAGCTTAGTTGGGACTAGCGGATACAATGAGCAGTTCTTC
TRBV18,17,TRBJ1-5,.,.,CASSLKGTGNSNQPQHF,TGTGCCAGCTCCTTGAAAGGCACAGGTAATAGCAATCAGCCCCAGCATTTT
TRBV9,17,TRBJ1-2,.,TRBD1,CASTLTGGPLANYGYTF,TGTGCCAGCACCTTGACAGGGGGACCGCTGGCTAACTATGGCTACACCTTC
TRBV30,16,TRBJ2-1,few,TRBD1,CAWSRGRQGRYNEQFF,TGTGCCTGGAGCCGCGGTAGACAGGGGCGCTACAATGAGCAGTTCTTC
TRBV7-2,16,TRBJ2-2,.,TRBD1,CASSSPTGFDTGELFF,TGTGCCAGCAGCTCGCCGACAGGGTTTGACACCGGGGAGCTGTTTTTT
TRBV6-2/TRBV6-3,17,TRBJ1-2,.,TRBD1,CASSYRDRAKINYGYTF,TGTGCCAGCAGTTACAGGGACAGGGCGAAGATTAACTATGGCTACACCTTC
TRBV7-9,15,TRBJ2-1,once,TRBD2,CASTGGAGGPSEQFF,TGTGCCAGCACCGGCGGGGCGGGAGGGCCGAGTGAGCAGTTCTTC
TRBV16,12,TRBJ1-2,.,.,CASSLAARGYTF,TGTGCCAGCAGCCTAGCAGCGCGTGGCTACACCTTC
TRBV4-1,18,TRBJ2-6,.,TRBD1,CASSQRVDRESGANVLTF,TGCGCCAGCAGCCAACGAGTCGACAGGGAATCTGGGGCCAACGTCCTGACTTTC
TRBV2,14,TRBJ2-7,few,.,CASRGLSYRDEQYF,TGTGCCAGCAGGGGTCTATCTTACAGGGACGAGCAGTACTTC
TRBV6-4,14,TRBJ1-1,.,TRBD1,CASSEQGGIGEAFF,TGTGCCAGCAGCGAACAGGGGGGAATAGGTGAAGCTTTCTTT
TRBV3-1/TRBV3-2,13,TRBJ1-1,.,.,CASRLSQGSEAFF,TGTGCCAGCAGACTCTCACAGGGATCTGAAGCTTTCTTT
TRBV3-1/TRBV3-2,13,TRBJ1-2,.,.,CASSQEGWGGYTF,TGTGCCAGCAGCCAGGAGGGCTGGGGGGGCTACACCTTC
TRBV10-3,15,TRBJ2-3,.,TRBD2,CAISELNWGGDTQYF,TGTGCCATCAGTGAACTGAACTGGGGAGGGGATACGCAGTATTTT
TRBV5-1,16,TRBJ2-1,.,TRBD1,CASSIGQGSSYNEQFF,TGCGCCAGCAGCATCGGACAGGGAAGCTCCTACAATGAGCAGTTCTTC
TRBV5-6,12,TRBJ1-5,.,.,CASSLPDQPQHF,TGTGCCAGCAGCTTGCCAGATCAGCCCCAGCATTTT
TRBV4-3,15,TRBJ2-1,.,TRBD2,CASSPTSGGRLEQFF,TGCGCCAGCAGCCCGACTAGCGGGGGGAGATTGGAGCAGTTCTTC
TRBV28,14,TRBJ2-5,.,.,CASSWQGTQETQYF,TGTGCCAGCAGTTGGCAGGGTACACAAGAGACCCAGTACTTC
TRBV19,16,TRBJ2-6,.,TRBD1,CAISDRGGSGANVLTF,TGTGCCATATCAGACAGGGGAGGTTCTGGGGCCAACGTCCTGACTTTC
TRBV7-9,14,TRBJ1-2,few,.,CASSLGDNNYGYTF,TGTGCCAGCAGCTTAGGCGACAATAACTATGGCTACACCTTC
TRBV27,15,TRBJ2-7,.,.,CASSFDIDRLREQYF,TGTGCCAGCAGTTTTGACATAGACAGGCTGAGGGAGCAGTACTTC
TRBV29-1,13,TRBJ2-1,once,.,CSVGRPVYNEQFF,TGCAGCGTGGGGAGGCCGGTTTACAATGAGCAGTTCTTC
TRBV7-2,14,TRBJ1-2,.,.,CASSLVGDNYGYTF,TGTGCCAGCAGCTTAGTTGGAGATAACTATGGCTACACCTTC
TRBV2,15,TRBJ1-5,.,.,CASSGSFRSNQPQHF,TGTGCCAGCAGTGGGAGCTTTCGGAGCAATCAGCCCCAGCATTTT
TRBV7-9,16,TRBJ1-5,.,TRBD1,CASSSYTGAKNQPQHF,TGTGCCAGCAGCTCCTACACAGGGGCGAAAAATCAGCCCCAGCATTTT
TRBV6-5,12,TRBJ1-5,.,.,CASSSGDQPQHF,TGTGCCAGCAGTTCTGGAGATCAGCCCCAGCATTTT
TRBV5-1,15,TRBJ1-4,.,.,CASSSAGSTNEKLFF,TGCGCCAGCAGCTCTGCGGGGTCTACCAATGAAAAACTGTTTTTT
TRBV4-3,16,TRBJ2-6,.,.,CASSQGRGSGANVLTF,TGCGCCAGCAGCCAGGGCAGGGGCTCTGGGGCCAACGTCCTGACTTTC
TRBV5-6,16,TRBJ1-1,few,TRBD1,CASSLGLGTANTEAFF,TGTGCCAGCAGCTTGGGTTTGGGGACAGCGAACACTGAAGCTTTCTTT
TRBV5-6,14,TRBJ1-1,.,.,CASSLAQLTTEAFF,TGTGCCAGCAGCTTGGCACAGCTAACAACTGAAGCTTTCTTT
TRBV24-1,18,TRBJ1-5,.,.,CATSDFPQGDGGNQPQHF,TGTGCCACCAGTGATTTCCCTCAGGGCGACGGTGGCAATCAGCCCCAGCATTTT
TRBV29-1,11,TRBJ1-1,.,.,CSATGAAEAFF,TGCAGCGCGACCGGAGCGGCTGAAGCTTTCTTT
TRBV3-1/TRBV3-2,15,TRBJ1-3,.,.,CASSQGPTRGNTIYF,TGTGCCAGCAGCCAAGGACCGACGAGGGGAAACACCATATATTTT
TRBV5-1,14,TRBJ1-1,.,TRBD1,CASSQNPQGTEAFF,TGCGCCAGCAGCCAAAATCCACAGGGGACTGAAGCTTTCTTT
TRBV7-6,16,TRBJ1-3,.,.,CASSPQSGISGNTIYF,TGTGCCAGCAGCCCGCAATCAGGAATCTCTGGAAACACCATATATTTT
TRBV10-1,15,TRBJ2-1,.,TRBD1,CASSEGQGIYNEQFF,TGCGCCAGCAGTGAAGGACAGGGGATTTACAATGAGCAGTTCTTC
TRBV19,14,TRBJ1-3,.,.,CASTAGSSGNTIYF,TGTGCCAGTACCGCGGGGAGCTCTGGAAACACCATATATTTT